This T cell receptor (beta chain) appears in the sequencing data of a study of blood T cell repertoires in COVID-19. Study details: T cells, B-cell-depleted T cells, or PBMCs provided the cDNA or gDNA that served as material.

The method was immunoSEQ multiplex PCR; TCRdb's version includes in-frame clones alone and lacks a portion of them. This sample has about 130,000 clones, with approximately 80% found just once. Germline V gene lookup returns CDR1 KGHDR and CDR2 SFDVKD. The CDR3 spans 15 residues. Trimming cost V 5 bases and J 8 bases, with 18 bases left between them. The specimen sequenced was peripheral blood. This chain joins TRBV24-1 and TRBJ2-1; D might be TRBD1 (5 bases). The clonotype was recovered from a man in his forties or fifties with active or convalescent COVID-19. The CDR3, as DNA: TGTGCCACCAGTGCCCATAGGGCAGGGTCCGATGAGCAGTTCTTC. Its protein product is CATSAHRAGSDEQFF.